The 9 T cell receptor beta chains given below trace back to one sample, sequenced in a study of cytotoxic CD8 clonotypes in ibrutinib-treated CLL. TCRdb keeps only in-frame clones here, not all; method: immunoSEQ multiplex PCR. Seen here are roughly 24,000 clones, about 81% observed once, and the top ten hold approximately 10%. The sample here was PBMCs, taken before ibrutinib treatment. The receptor set was obtained from a human donor with chronic lymphocytic leukemia.

The chain carries TRBV5-1 and TRBJ2-1, with D possibly TRBD2 on 6 matching bases. CDR1 and CDR2 from the germline V gene are SGHRS and YFSETQ. The CDR3 covers 14 residues. The ends were cut back, 6 bases at V and 4 bases at J, with 14 bases in the middle. CDR3 bases: TGCGCCAGCAAAGAAGGAGGGCCGTACAATGAGCAGTTCTTC. Translating it yields CASKEGGPYNEQFF.

V is TRBV7-2 and J is TRBJ1-6, with a tentative D call TRBD1 (6 bases). Trimming shortened V by 1 base and J by 6 bases, and 7 bases separated the two germline ends. Germline loops: CDR1 SGHTA, CDR2 FQGNSA. This CDR3 contains 14 residues. The CDR3 reads CASSLGRGNSPLHF. DNA of the CDR3: TGTGCCAGCAGCTTAGGCAGGGGTAATTCACCCCTCCACTTT. Together with reference TRBV7-2 and TRBJ1-6, the CDR3 gives the full variable domain: GAGVSQSPSNKVTEKGKDVELRCDPISGHTALYWYRQSLGQGLEFLIYFQGNSAPDKSGLPSDRFSAERTGGSVSTLTIQRTQQEDSAVYLCASSLGRGNSPLHFGNGTRLTVT.

V is TRBV27 and J is TRBJ2-1, with 12 bases identical to TRBD2. V shed 5 bases and J 4 bases; nucleotides not matched to a gene: 3. The CDR3 extends over 15 amino acids. In germline, CDR1 is MNHEY, CDR2 SMNVEV (reference sequence). CDR3 loop: CASSRGLAGYNEQFF. The CDR3 DNA follows: TGTGCCAGCAGTCGAGGACTAGCGGGGTACAATGAGCAGTTCTTC.

The genes are TRBV30 and TRBJ1-3; D ambiguous. The CDR3 sequence is 13 residues long. The germline V gene has CDR1 GTSNPN and CDR2 SVGIG (reference sequence). Trimming took off 0 bases at V and 0 bases at J, with 3 bases between the two ends. CDR3 sequence: CAWSVSSGNTIYF. Written as DNA, the CDR3 is TGTGCCTGGAGTGTGAGCTCTGGAAACACCATATATTTT.

The rearrangement uses TRBV7-2 and TRBJ2-1, with D possibly TRBD2 on 6 matching bases. The CDR3 loop spans 14 amino acids. V was trimmed by 4 bases and J by 5 bases, leaving 12 bases between them. The germline V gene has CDR1 SGHTA and CDR2 FQGNSA. CDR3 DNA: TGTGCCAGCAGCTACCGACTAGAGAACAATGAGCAGTTCTTC. It specifies CASSYRLENNEQFF.

This clone was seen a single time. This chain links TRBV5-6 with TRBJ2-1; D gene unclear. CDR1 is SGHDT and CDR2 is YYEEEE in the germline V gene. This CDR3 comprises 13 residues. Trimming cost V 4 bases and J 10 bases, with 15 bases left between them. CDR3 region: CASSPDLSREQFF. Written as DNA, the CDR3 is TGTGCCAGCAGCCCGGACCTGTCAAGAGAGCAGTTCTTC.

J is TRBJ2-5 and V is TRBV10-2; perhaps D is TRBD1 or TRBD2 (5 bases each). The CDR3 spans 11 residues. Germline CDR1 WSHSY, CDR2 SAAADI. Trimming removed 3 bases at V and 11 bases at J, with 10 bases between. This chain's CDR3 is CASSDPGRQYF. CDR3 nucleotides: TGCGCCAGCAGTGACCCGGGACGACAGTACTTC.

This chain links TRBV27 with TRBJ2-1; 8 nucleotides line up with TRBD1. Germline V lookup: CDR1 MNHEY, CDR2 SMNVEV (reference sequence). V trimming: 3 bases; J trimming: 5 bases; junction bases outside the gene matches: 9. CDR3 length equals 16 residues. The CDR3 bases are TGTGCCAGCAGTTTGCCCAGGGGGACAGGTAACAATGAGCAGTTCTTC. Protein sequence: CASSLPRGTGNNEQFF.

V and J are TRBV29-1 and TRBJ2-7; D not certain. The germline V and J ends were trimmed by 7 bases and 0 bases, with 10 bases remaining between them. Looked up from germline, CDR1 is SQVTM and CDR2 is ANQGSEA. The CDR3 runs to 12 residues. Written as DNA, the CDR3 is TGCAGCGGACGGACGGACTCCTACGAGCAGTACTTC. Its protein is CSGRTDSYEQYF.